A selection of T cell receptor beta chains follows, all from one sample in a study of cytomegalovirus exposure and HLA in healthy donors. Data came from immunoSEQ multiplex PCR; TCRdb stores just in-frame clones and leaves some out. The sample records 150,000 to 200,000 clones, around nine tenths being singletons. The sequencing input was PBMCs. Receptors were obtained from a woman between 25 and 40 years old in good health and CMV-seronegative. Both conserved end residues are part of each CDR3. D genes are given only for firm matches. A clone size is listed for some rows: how often the clone was seen (once, few, many), or a class if it is expanded.

CDR3 length: 14
V gene: TRBV7-2
J gene: TRBJ2-7
clone size: -
D gene: -
CDR3 protein: CASSPTGSGYEQYF
CDR3 DNA: TGTGCCAGCAGCCCTACAGGGTCTGGGTACGAGCAGTACTTC

CDR3 length: 15
V gene: TRBV6-5
J gene: TRBJ1-2
clone size: few
D gene: -
CDR3 protein: CASSTAFDSLYGYTF
CDR3 DNA: TGTGCCAGCTCCACCGCGTTCGACAGCCTCTATGGCTACACCTTC

CDR3 length: 15
V gene: TRBV15
J gene: TRBJ2-3
clone size: once
D gene: -
CDR3 protein: CATSRVRGSTDTQYF
CDR3 DNA: TGTGCCACCAGCAGAGTTAGGGGAAGCACAGATACGCAGTATTTT

CDR3 length: 16
V gene: TRBV27
J gene: TRBJ2-5
clone size: -
D gene: TRBD2
CDR3 protein: CASSLSLLAAQETQYF
CDR3 DNA: TGTGCCAGCAGTTTATCCTTACTAGCGGCGCAAGAGACCCAGTACTTC

CDR3 length: 17
V gene: TRBV5-1
J gene: TRBJ1-1
clone size: -
D gene: TRBD1
CDR3 protein: CASSLELETGDDTEAFF
CDR3 DNA: TGCGCCAGCAGCTTGGAGTTAGAGACAGGGGATGACACTGAAGCTTTCTTT

CDR3 length: 16
V gene: TRBV5-6
J gene: TRBJ1-1
clone size: -
D gene: -
CDR3 protein: CASSFKQGRMNTEAFF
CDR3 DNA: TGTGCCAGCAGCTTTAAACAGGGACGAATGAACACTGAAGCTTTCTTT

CDR3 length: 15
V gene: TRBV6-5
J gene: TRBJ1-2
clone size: -
D gene: -
CDR3 protein: CASSPSSLLNYGYTF
CDR3 DNA: TGTGCCAGCAGTCCTAGTTCCCTACTTAACTATGGCTACACCTTC

CDR3 length: 14
V gene: TRBV19
J gene: TRBJ1-1
clone size: few
D gene: -
CDR3 protein: CASTPWTANTEAFF
CDR3 DNA: TGTGCCAGTACCCCTTGGACAGCGAACACTGAAGCTTTCTTT

CDR3 length: 13
V gene: TRBV7-2
J gene: TRBJ2-1
clone size: -
D gene: -
CDR3 protein: CASAPGAYNEQFF
CDR3 DNA: TGTGCCAGCGCGCCGGGGGCCTACAATGAGCAGTTCTTC

CDR3 length: 14
V gene: TRBV19
J gene: TRBJ1-6
clone size: few
D gene: TRBD1
CDR3 protein: CASSISQGGFPLHF
CDR3 DNA: TGTGCCAGTAGTATTTCGCAGGGGGGTTTTCCCCTCCACTTT

CDR3 length: 15
V gene: TRBV5-1
J gene: TRBJ2-5
clone size: -
D gene: TRBD2
CDR3 protein: CASSLTSGGKETQYF
CDR3 DNA: TGCGCCAGCAGCCTCACTAGCGGGGGTAAAGAGACCCAGTACTTC

CDR3 length: 17
V gene: TRBV27
J gene: TRBJ1-3
clone size: few
D gene: TRBD1
CDR3 protein: CASRGGTGGLSGNTIYF
CDR3 DNA: TGTGCCAGCAGGGGGGGGACAGGGGGTCTGTCTGGAAACACCATATATTTT

CDR3 length: 13
V gene: TRBV29-1
J gene: TRBJ1-1
clone size: -
D gene: TRBD1
CDR3 protein: CSVTGGRGTEAFF
CDR3 DNA: TGCAGCGTTACAGGGGGCAGGGGCACTGAAGCTTTCTTT

CDR3 length: 13
V gene: TRBV11-1
J gene: TRBJ1-2
clone size: -
D gene: TRBD1
CDR3 protein: CASSFRQGYGYTF
CDR3 DNA: TGTGCCAGCAGCTTCAGACAGGGCTATGGCTACACCTTC

CDR3 length: 17
V gene: TRBV27
J gene: TRBJ2-1
clone size: -
D gene: -
CDR3 protein: CASSLFYDAGTRNEQFF
CDR3 DNA: TGTGCCAGCAGTTTGTTTTACGATGCAGGGACACGCAATGAGCAGTTCTTC

CDR3 length: 14
V gene: TRBV4-3
J gene: TRBJ1-1
clone size: -
D gene: -
CDR3 protein: CASSQVRALTEAFF
CDR3 DNA: TGCGCCAGCAGCCAAGTGCGGGCCCTCACTGAAGCTTTCTTT

CDR3 length: 12
V gene: TRBV6-6
J gene: TRBJ1-1
clone size: -
D gene: -
CDR3 protein: CASSLREREAFF
CDR3 DNA: TGTGCCAGCAGTCTACGGGAACGTGAAGCTTTCTTT

CDR3 length: 17
V gene: TRBV19
J gene: TRBJ1-5
clone size: -
D gene: -
CDR3 protein: CASSLRGPSYSNQPQHF
CDR3 DNA: TGTGCCAGTAGTCTTAGGGGCCCGTCCTATAGCAATCAGCCCCAGCATTTT